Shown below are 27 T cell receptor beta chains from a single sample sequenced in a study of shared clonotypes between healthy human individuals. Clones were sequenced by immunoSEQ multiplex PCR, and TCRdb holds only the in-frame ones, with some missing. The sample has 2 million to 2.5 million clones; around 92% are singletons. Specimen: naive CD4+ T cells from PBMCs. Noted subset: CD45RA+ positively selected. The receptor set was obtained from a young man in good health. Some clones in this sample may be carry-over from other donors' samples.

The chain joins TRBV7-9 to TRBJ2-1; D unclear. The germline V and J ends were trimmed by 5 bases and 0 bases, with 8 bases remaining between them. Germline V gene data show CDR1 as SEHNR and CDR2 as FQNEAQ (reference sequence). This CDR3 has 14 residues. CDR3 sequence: CASSQDSSYNEQFF. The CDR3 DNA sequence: TGTGCCAGCAGCCAAGATAGCTCCTACAATGAGCAGTTCTTC. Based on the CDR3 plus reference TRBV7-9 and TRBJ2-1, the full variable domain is DTGVSQNPRHKITKRGQNVTFRCDPISEHNRLYWYRQTLGQGPEFLTYFQNEAQLEKSRLLSDRFSAERPKGSFSTLEIQRTEQGDSAMYLCASSQDSSYNEQFFGPGTRLTVL.

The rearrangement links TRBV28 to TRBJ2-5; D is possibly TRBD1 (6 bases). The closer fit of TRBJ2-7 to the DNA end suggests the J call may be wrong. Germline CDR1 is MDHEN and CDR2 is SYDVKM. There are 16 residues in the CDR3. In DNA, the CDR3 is TGTGCCAGCAGTCCGCCCCACAGGGTTGAATCCCACGAGCAGTACTTC. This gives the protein CASSPPHRVESHEQYF.

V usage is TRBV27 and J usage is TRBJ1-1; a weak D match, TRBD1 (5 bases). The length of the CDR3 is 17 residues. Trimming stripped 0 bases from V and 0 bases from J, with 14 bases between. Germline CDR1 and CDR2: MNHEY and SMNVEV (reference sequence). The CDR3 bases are TGTGCCAGCAGTTTATCTCCCAGGGACCCTCTGAACACTGAAGCTTTCTTT. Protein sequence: CASSLSPRDPLNTEAFF.

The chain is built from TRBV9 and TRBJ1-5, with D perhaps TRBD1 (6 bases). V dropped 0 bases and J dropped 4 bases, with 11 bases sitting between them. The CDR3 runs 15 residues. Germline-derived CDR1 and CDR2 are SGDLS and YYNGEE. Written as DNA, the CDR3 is TGTGCCAGCAGCGTAGAGGACAGTCTGAATCAGCCCCAGCATTTT. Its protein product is CASSVEDSLNQPQHF.

As DNA, the CDR3 is TGTGCCAGCAGCCAAGTTACGGTTCGCACAGATACGCAGTATTTT. The encoded protein is CASSQVTVRTDTQYF. The J gene is TRBJ2-3, the V gene TRBV14; D is ambiguous. With 1 base removed from V and 1 base from J, the gap between germline ends came to 9 bases. CDR1 is SGHDN, CDR2 FVKESK, per germline. CDR3 length equals 15 residues. Combining the CDR3 with reference TRBV14 and TRBJ2-3 gives the whole variable domain EAGVTQFPSHSVIEKGQTVTLRCDPISGHDNLYWYRRVMGKEIKFLLHFVKESKQDESGMPNNRFLAERTGGTYSTLKVQPAELEDSGVYFCASSQVTVRTDTQYFGPGTRLTVL.

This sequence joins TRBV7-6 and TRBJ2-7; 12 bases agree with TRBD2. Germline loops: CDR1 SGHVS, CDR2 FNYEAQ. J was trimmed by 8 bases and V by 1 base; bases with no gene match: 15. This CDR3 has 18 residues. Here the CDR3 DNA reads TGTGCCAGCAGCTTAGACGCTAGCGGGAGGGTCCGGGATGGTAAGCAGTACTTC. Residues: CASSLDASGRVRDGKQYF.

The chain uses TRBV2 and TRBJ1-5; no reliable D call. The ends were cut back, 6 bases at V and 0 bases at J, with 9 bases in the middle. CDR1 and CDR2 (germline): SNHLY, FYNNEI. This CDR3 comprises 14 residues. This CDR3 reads CASRERTSNQPQHF. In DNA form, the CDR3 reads TGTGCCAGCAGAGAACGGACTAGCAATCAGCCCCAGCATTTT.

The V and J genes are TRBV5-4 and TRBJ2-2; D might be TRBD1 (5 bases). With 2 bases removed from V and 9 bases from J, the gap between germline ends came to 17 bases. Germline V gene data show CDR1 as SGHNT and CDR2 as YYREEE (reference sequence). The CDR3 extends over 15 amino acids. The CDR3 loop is CASSFGGAHIRELFF. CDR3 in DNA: TGTGCCAGCAGCTTCGGTGGGGCCCATATCAGGGAGCTGTTTTTT. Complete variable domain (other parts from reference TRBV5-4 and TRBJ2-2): ETGVTQSPTHLIKTRGQQVTLRCSSQSGHNTVSWYQQALGQGPQFIFQYYREEENGRGNFPPRFSGLQFPNYSSELNVNALELDDSALYLCASSFGGAHIRELFFGEGSRLTVL.

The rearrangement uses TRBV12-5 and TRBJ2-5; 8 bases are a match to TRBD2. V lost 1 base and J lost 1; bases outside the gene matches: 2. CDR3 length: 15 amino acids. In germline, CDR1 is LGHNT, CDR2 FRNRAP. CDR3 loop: CASGLGTSTQETQYF. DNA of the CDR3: TGTGCTAGTGGTTTGGGGACTAGCACCCAAGAGACCCAGTACTTC.

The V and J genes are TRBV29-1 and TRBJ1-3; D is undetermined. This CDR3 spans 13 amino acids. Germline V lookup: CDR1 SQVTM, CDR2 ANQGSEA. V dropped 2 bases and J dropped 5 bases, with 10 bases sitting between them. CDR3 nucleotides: TGCAGCGTTGAAAGGCTGCTGAGAAACACCATATATTTT. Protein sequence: CSVERLLRNTIYF.

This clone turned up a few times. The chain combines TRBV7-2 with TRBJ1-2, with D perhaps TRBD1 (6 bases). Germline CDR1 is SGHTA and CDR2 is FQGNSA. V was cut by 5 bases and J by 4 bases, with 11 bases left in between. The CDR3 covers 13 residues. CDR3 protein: CASSRQEAYGYTF. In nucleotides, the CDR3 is TGTGCCAGCAGCCGACAGGAGGCCTATGGCTACACCTTC.

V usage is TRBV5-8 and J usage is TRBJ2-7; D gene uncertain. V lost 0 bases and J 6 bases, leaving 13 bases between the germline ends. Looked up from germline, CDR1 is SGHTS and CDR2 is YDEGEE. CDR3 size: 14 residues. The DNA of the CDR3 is TGTGCCAGCAGCTTGGACCGATCTTCTGGCGAGCAGTACTTC. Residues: CASSLDRSSGEQYF.

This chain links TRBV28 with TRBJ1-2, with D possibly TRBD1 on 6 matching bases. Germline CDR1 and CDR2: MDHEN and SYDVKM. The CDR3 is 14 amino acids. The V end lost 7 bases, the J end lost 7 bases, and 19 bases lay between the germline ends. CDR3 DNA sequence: TGTGCCAGCACTCGGGACATAGAGGCAGGTGGCTACACCTTC. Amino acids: CASTRDIEAGGYTF.

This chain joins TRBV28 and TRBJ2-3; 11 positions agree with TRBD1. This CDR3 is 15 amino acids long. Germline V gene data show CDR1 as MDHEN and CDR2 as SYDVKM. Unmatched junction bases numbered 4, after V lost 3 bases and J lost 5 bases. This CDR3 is CASSFTGTGGDTQYF. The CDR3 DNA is TGTGCCAGCAGTTTTACCGGGACAGGGGGAGATACGCAGTATTTT.

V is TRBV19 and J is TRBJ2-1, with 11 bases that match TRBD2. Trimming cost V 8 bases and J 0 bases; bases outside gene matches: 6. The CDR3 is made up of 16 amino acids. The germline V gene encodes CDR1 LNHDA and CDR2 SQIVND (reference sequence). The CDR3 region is CASGSGTSGSYNEQFF. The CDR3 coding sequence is TGTGCCAGTGGGTCCGGGACTAGCGGCTCCTACAATGAGCAGTTCTTC.

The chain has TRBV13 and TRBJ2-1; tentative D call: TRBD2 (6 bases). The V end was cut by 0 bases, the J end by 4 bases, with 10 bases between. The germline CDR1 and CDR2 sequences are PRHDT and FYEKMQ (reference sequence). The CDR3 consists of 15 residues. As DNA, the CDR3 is TGTGCCAGCAGCTTAGGCGGGAGTCTTTACAATGAGCAGTTCTTC. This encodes CASSLGGSLYNEQFF.

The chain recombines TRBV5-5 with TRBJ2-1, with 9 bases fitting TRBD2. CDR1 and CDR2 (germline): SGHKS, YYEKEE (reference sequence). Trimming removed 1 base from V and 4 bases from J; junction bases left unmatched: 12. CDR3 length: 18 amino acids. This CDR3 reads CASSLLLAGDYHYNEQFF. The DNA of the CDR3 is TGTGCCAGCAGCTTGTTACTAGCGGGCGACTACCATTACAATGAGCAGTTCTTC.

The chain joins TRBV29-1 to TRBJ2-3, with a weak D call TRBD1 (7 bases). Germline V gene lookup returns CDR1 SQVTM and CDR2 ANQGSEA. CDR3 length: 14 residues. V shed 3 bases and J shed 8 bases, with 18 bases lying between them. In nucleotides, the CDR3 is TGCAGCGTTGACATTATCAACAGGGGAGGTACGCAGTATTTT. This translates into CSVDIINRGGTQYF.

The CDR3 region is CASSSQGSPSEAFF. The CDR3 coding sequence is TGCGCCAGCAGCTCTCAAGGATCCCCCTCTGAAGCTTTCTTT. The gene calls are TRBV5-1 and TRBJ1-1; no firm D call. Germline-derived CDR1 and CDR2 are SGHRS and YFSETQ. The CDR3 runs 14 residues. Trimming removed 3 bases at V and 6 bases at J, with 15 bases between.

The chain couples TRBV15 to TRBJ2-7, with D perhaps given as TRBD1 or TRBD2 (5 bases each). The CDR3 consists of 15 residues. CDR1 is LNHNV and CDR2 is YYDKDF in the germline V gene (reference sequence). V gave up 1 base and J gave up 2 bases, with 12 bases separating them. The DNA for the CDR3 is TGTGCCACCAGCAGAGGGAGGACACAAACCTACGAGCAGTACTTC. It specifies CATSRGRTQTYEQYF.

CDR3 sequence: CASSPDDILAGVANEQFF. CDR3 DNA: TGTGCCAGCAGCCCGGACGACATACTAGCGGGAGTCGCCAATGAGCAGTTCTTC. The gene calls are TRBV7-7 and TRBJ2-1; 11 bases fit TRBD2. Germline CDR1 and CDR2: SSHAT and FNYEAQ (reference sequence). Germline trimming cut 5 bases from V and 6 bases from J; bases unmatched to any gene: 15. The CDR3 runs to 18 residues.

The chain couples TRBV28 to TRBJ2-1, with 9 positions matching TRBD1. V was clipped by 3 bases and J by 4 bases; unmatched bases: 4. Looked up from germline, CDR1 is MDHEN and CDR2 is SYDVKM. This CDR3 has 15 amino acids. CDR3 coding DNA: TGTGCCAGCAGTTTCACAGGGGGCTTTTACAATGAGCAGTTCTTC. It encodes CASSFTGGFYNEQFF.

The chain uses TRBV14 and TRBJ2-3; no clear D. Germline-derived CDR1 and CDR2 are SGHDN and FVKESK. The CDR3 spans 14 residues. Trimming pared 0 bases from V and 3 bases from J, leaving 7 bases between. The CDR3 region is CASSQDARTDTQYF. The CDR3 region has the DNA TGTGCCAGCAGCCAAGATGCGAGAACAGATACGCAGTATTTT. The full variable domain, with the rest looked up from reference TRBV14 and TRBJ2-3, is EAGVTQFPSHSVIEKGQTVTLRCDPISGHDNLYWYRRVMGKEIKFLLHFVKESKQDESGMPNNRFLAERTGGTYSTLKVQPAELEDSGVYFCASSQDARTDTQYFGPGTRLTVL.

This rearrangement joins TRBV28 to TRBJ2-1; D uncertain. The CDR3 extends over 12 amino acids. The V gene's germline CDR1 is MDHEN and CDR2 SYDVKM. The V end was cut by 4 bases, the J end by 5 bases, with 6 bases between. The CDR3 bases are TGTGCCAGCAGTTATCGAGACAATGAGCAGTTCTTC. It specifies CASSYRDNEQFF.

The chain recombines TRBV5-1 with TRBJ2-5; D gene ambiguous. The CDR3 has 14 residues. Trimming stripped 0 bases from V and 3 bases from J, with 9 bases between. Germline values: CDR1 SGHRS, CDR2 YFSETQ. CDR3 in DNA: TGCGCCAGCAGCTTGGGACCTCTAGAAGAGACCCAGTACTTC. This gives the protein CASSLGPLEETQYF.

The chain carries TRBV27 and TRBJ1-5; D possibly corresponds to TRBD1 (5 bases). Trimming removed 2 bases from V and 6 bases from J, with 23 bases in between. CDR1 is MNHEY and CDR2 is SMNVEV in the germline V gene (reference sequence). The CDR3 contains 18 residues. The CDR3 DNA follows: TGTGCCAGCAGTTTAAGGGCCCCACCGGGACTCCCATCTCAGCCCCAGCATTTT. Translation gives CASSLRAPPGLPSQPQHF.

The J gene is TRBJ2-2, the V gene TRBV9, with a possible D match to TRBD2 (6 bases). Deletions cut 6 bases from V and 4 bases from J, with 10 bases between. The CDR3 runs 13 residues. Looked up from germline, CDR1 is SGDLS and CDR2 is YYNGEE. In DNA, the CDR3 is TGTGCCAGCAAAACGGGAGTCACCGGGGAGCTGTTTTTT. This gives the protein CASKTGVTGELFF.